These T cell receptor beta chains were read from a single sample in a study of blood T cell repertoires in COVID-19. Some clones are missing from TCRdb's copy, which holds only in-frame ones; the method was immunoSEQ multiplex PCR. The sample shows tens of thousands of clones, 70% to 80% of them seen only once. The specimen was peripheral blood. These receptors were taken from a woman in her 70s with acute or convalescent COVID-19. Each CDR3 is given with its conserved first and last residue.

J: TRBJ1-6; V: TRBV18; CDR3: CASSRAQGPNSPLHF
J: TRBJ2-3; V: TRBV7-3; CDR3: CASSSGQRTDTQYF
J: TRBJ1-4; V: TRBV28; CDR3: CASSLPIGATNEKLFF
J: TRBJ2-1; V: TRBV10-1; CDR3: CASSESITSGYNEQFF
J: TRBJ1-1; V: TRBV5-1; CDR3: CASSSKGGVGNTEAFF
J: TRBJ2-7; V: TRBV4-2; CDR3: CASSQSQASLYEQYF
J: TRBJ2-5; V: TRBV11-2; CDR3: CASSFGRVETQYF
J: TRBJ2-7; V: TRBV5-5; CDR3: CASSLVSGGNEQYF
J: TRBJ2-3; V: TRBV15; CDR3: CATSRDGLAGVDTQYF
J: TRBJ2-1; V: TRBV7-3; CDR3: CASTPGSSYNEQFF
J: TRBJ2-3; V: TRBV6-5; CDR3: CASSYSGTVTDTQYF
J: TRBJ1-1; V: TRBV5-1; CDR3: CASSLVAGSKEAFF
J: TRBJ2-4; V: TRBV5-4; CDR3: CASSIDSSPNDIQYF
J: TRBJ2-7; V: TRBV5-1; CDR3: CASRPGGSASYEQYF
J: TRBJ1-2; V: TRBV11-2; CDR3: CASSSGQGRANYGYTF
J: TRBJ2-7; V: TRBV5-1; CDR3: CASSPGIAGGTREQYF
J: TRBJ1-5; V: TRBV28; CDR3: CASRKTGNQPQHF
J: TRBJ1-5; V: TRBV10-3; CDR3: CAIRADLGNQPQHF
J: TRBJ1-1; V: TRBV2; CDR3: CASSYGRNTEAFF
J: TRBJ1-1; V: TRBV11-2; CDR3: CASSLLGTEAFF
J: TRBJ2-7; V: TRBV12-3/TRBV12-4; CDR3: CASRQTNRYEQYF
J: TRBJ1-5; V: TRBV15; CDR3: CATSRTQVTDSNQPQHF
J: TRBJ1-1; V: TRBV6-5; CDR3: CATDRDIRSTEAFF
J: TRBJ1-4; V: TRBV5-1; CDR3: CASSLERGNEKLFF
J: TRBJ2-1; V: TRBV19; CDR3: CASSIGLAGGPREQFF
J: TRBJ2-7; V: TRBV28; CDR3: CASSLLRGRSYEQYF
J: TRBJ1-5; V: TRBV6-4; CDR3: CASSEGSYQPQHF
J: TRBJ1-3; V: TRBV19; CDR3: CASRTTSGNTIYF
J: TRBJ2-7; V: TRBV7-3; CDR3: CASSLIAGTYEQYF
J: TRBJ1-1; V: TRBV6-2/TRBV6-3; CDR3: CASSSWDRGYWAFF
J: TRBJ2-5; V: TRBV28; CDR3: CASSSTNPFSIADQETQYF
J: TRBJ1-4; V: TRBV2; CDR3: CASSDFRGANEELFF
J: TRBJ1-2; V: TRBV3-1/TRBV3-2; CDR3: CASSQDRDRGRLGGYTF
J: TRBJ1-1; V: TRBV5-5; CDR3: CASSLQGNTEAFF
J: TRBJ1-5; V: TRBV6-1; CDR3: CASSDPGNQPQHF
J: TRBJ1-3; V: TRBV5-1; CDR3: CASSFGNPRSGNTIYF
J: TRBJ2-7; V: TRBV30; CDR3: CAWSAGTGFNEQYF